The 16 T cell receptor beta chains below come from one sample, sequenced in a study of T cells in Graves' hyperthyroidism and ophthalmopathy (dated by TCRdb to about 2019). The library was made by multiplex PCR. This sample was sequenced with an Illumina HiSeq 2000. The TCR beta CDR3 regions were amplified from the RNA transcripts. The TCR CDR3 was subjected to a first round of RT-PCR using the HTBI primer set and the Qiagen OneStep RT-PCR kit. TCRdb reprocessing: public reads trimmed at Q25 with fastp, clones called with MiXCR, in-frame beta chains kept. Under each unique CDR3 protein, matching rows form one entry showing the most common genes and DNA. Counted in this sample were around 430,000 distinct CDR3 sequences; more than 13% of them appeared once. The ten largest account for approximately 32% of the sample. Sample: blood. The source is a woman aged 25 to 39 with Graves' hyperthyroidism.

This clonotype was observed many times. The genes are TRBV7-2 and TRBJ2-7; no clear D gene. Germline-derived CDR1 and CDR2 are SGHTA and FQGNSA. V lost 1 base, J lost 5 bases, and 12 bases lay in between. CDR3 size: 14 residues. As DNA, the CDR3 is TGTGCCAGCAGCTTAGTAGGACCCGGCGACGAGCAGTACTTC. It translates to CASSLVGPGDEQYF.

The chain's CDR3 is CASMVGTTFNTEAFF. The CDR3 DNA follows: TGTGCCAGCATGGTCGGGACCACCTTCAACACTGAAGCTTTCTTT. The rearrangement joins TRBV7-2 to TRBJ1-1; maybe TRBD1 (5 bases). This CDR3 is built from 15 residues. CDR1 and CDR2 (germline): SGHTA, FQGNSA. The germline V and J ends were trimmed by 7 bases and 2 bases, with 17 bases remaining between them.

This clonotype was seen repeatedly, ten times or more. The V and J genes are TRBV12-3 or TRBV12-4 and TRBJ1-1; D not resolved. The CDR3 covers 17 residues. Trimming stripped 3 bases from V and 3 bases from J, with 20 bases between. The CDR3 here is CASSFTGYGYGYTEAFF. For the CDR3, the DNA is TGTGCCAGCAGTTTTACGGGGTATGGGTATGGATACACTGAAGCTTTCTTT.

This clonotype was recorded many times. V usage is TRBV12-3 or TRBV12-4 and J usage is TRBJ1-5; TRBD1 might be the D (5 bases). The ends were cut back, 2 bases at V and 6 bases at J, with 14 bases in the middle. This CDR3 region has 15 residues. CDR3 in amino acids: CASSLRAGGGQPQHF. The CDR3 DNA sequence: TGTGCCAGCAGTTTACGGGCGGGGGGAGGTCAGCCCCAGCATTTT.

The rearrangement uses TRBV7-8 and TRBJ1-2, with 8 bases that match TRBD1. The CDR3 contains 15 residues. Germline V gene data show CDR1 as SGHVS and CDR2 as FQNEAQ. V lost 4 bases to trimming and J lost 2 bases; unmatched junction nucleotides: 6. CDR3 amino acids: CASSSGTGLNYGYTF. The CDR3, as DNA: TGTGCCAGCAGCTCCGGGACAGGATTGAACTATGGCTACACCTTC.

V usage is TRBV19 and J usage is TRBJ2-1; no definite D call. Germline lookup yields CDR1 LNHDA and CDR2 SQIVND (reference sequence). The CDR3 spans 14 residues. Trimming removed 0 bases at V and 8 bases at J, with 11 bases between. CDR3 DNA sequence: TGTGCCAGTAGTATAGACCCCAATCGGGATGAGCAGTTCTTC. The encoded protein is CASSIDPNRDEQFF.

This clonotype was observed at least ten times. The V gene is TRBV10-3, the J gene TRBJ1-1; 9 positions agree with TRBD1. The CDR3 covers 15 residues. Germline V gene lookup returns CDR1 ENHRY and CDR2 SYGVKD. The J segment lost 4 bases and the V segment lost 4 bases, leaving 7 bases of the junction unmatched. This CDR3 reads CAISADRGSSTEAFF. The CDR3, as DNA: TGTGCCATCAGTGCGGACAGGGGTTCTTCCACTGAAGCTTTCTTT.

The table lists this clonotype with many counts. This rearrangement joins TRBV2 to TRBJ2-1, with 9 bases matching TRBD2. With 7 bases clipped from V and 5 bases from J, the junction kept 12 bases outside the gene matches. This CDR3 is 16 amino acids long. Germline CDR1 is SNHLY and CDR2 is FYNNEI. The CDR3 DNA follows: TGTGCCAGCACCTCCTCGGCGGGAGGGATCCACAATGAGCAGTTCTTC. This encodes CASTSSAGGIHNEQFF.

This clonotype was seen repeatedly, ten times or more. The rearrangement links TRBV5-1 to TRBJ2-1; D is ambiguous. The CDR3 contains 16 residues. From germline, CDR1 is SGHRS and CDR2 YFSETQ. With 3 bases removed from V and 3 bases from J, the gap between germline ends came to 16 bases. The CDR3 DNA is TGCGCCAGCAGCTCAGTATCGGTCCCCGGCTACAATGAGCAGTTCTTC. As protein: CASSSVSVPGYNEQFF. The whole variable domain, filled in from reference TRBV5-1 and TRBJ2-1, reads KAGVTQTPRYLIKTRGQQVTLSCSPISGHRSVSWYQQTPGQGLQFLFEYFSETQRNKGNFPGRFSGRQFSNSRSEMNVSTLELGDSALYLCASSSVSVPGYNEQFFGPGTRLTVL.

With regard to this clonotype: Since the CDR3 does not end with the conserved phenylalanine or tryptophan, this likely comes from a read error. The gene calls are TRBV4-1 and TRBJ2-7, with a possible D match to TRBD1 (6 bases). This CDR3 has 15 amino acids. Per germline, CDR1 MGHRA and CDR2 YSYEKL. V lost 5 bases, J lost 2 bases, and 16 bases lay in between. Written as DNA, the CDR3 is TGCGCCAGCAGCTTCCCGGGACAAGGCCCCTACGAGCAGTACCTC. Protein sequence: CASSFPGQGPYEQYL.

Many counts were recorded for this clonotype. The chain carries TRBV28 and TRBJ1-2, with 9 bases aligning to TRBD1. This CDR3 spans 15 amino acids. Germline lookup yields CDR1 MDHEN and CDR2 SYDVKM. The J segment lost 5 bases and the V segment lost 1 base, leaving 5 bases of the junction unmatched. The CDR3 here is CASSLSGTGSYGYTF. CDR3 coding DNA: TGTGCCAGCAGTTTATCCGGGACAGGGAGTTATGGCTACACCTTC.

This clonotype appeared many times. The chain uses TRBV6-1 and TRBJ2-7, with D possibly matching TRBD1 (6 bases). Germline V lookup: CDR1 MNHNS, CDR2 SASEGT. CDR3 length equals 12 residues. V was trimmed by 4 bases and J by 2 bases, leaving 6 bases between them. In DNA, the CDR3 is TGTGCCAGCAGTGGGGACACCTACGAGCAGTACTTC. As protein: CASSGDTYEQYF.

This clonotype was recorded a few times. Possible read error: a much larger clone is one base away. The chain is built from TRBV27 and TRBJ2-7, with TRBD1 matching over 9 bases. Trimming at V came to 1 base and at J to 3 bases, leaving 13 bases not matched to a gene. This CDR3 region has 18 residues. CDR1 MNHEY and CDR2 SMNVEV come from the germline V gene (reference sequence). In DNA form, the CDR3 reads TGTGCCAGCAGTTTATATTTTACGGGACAGGGTTCAATCTACGAGCAGTACTTC. Its translation is CASSLYFTGQGSIYEQYF.

This clonotype was detected only a few times. The chain links TRBV13 to TRBJ2-1; no clear D gene. The V gene lost 1 base and the J gene lost 9 bases, with 25 bases spanning the gap. The CDR3 extends over 18 amino acids. Germline lookup yields CDR1 PRHDT and CDR2 FYEKMQ (reference sequence). CDR3 sequence (DNA): TGTGCCAGCAGCTTAGTCGCTCGGGTAGACGCGGTCCAGAGTGAGCAGTTCTTC. This sequence encodes CASSLVARVDAVQSEQFF. The full variable domain, in which reference TRBV13 and TRBJ2-1 provide the parts outside the CDR3, is AAGVIQSPRHLIKEKRETATLKCYPIPRHDTVYWYQQGPGQDPQFLISFYEKMQSDKGSIPDRFSAQQFSDYHSELNMSSLELGDSALYFCASSLVARVDAVQSEQFFGPGTRLTVL.

This clonotype was observed at least ten times. This chain joins TRBV2 and TRBJ1-1; no definite D call. V gave up 3 bases and J gave up 0 bases, with 11 bases separating them. The CDR3 is 15 residues long. In germline, CDR1 is SNHLY, CDR2 FYNNEI. CDR3 DNA: TGTGCCAGCAGTGATTTGCAGATAATGAACACTGAAGCTTTCTTT. Its translation: CASSDLQIMNTEAFF.

Ten or more counts support this clonotype. A much larger clonotype is one base distant, so this may be a read error. In DNA, the CDR3 is TGCAGTGCTGGAGGAGGGACTAGCGGAGGGATCAATGAGCAGTTCTTC. Translation: CSAGGGTSGGINEQFF. This chain joins TRBV20-1 and TRBJ2-1; TRBD2 matches at 11 bases. The V gene end was trimmed by 5 bases and the J gene end by 6 bases; junction bases not matched to a gene: 12. The CDR3 is 16 amino acids. Germline V CDR1 and CDR2: DFQATT, SNEGSKA (reference sequence).